Below, 5 T cell receptor beta chains from the same sample are listed, as sequenced in a study of neurological immune-mediated disorders. TCRdb called the 5' RACE reads again in MiXCR, with one record for every CDR3 protein. The sample contains tens of thousands of distinct CDR3 sequences, under 5.5% of which appear only once. Sequenced input: PBMCs. The source is a woman in her 50s with multiple sclerosis.

The sample holds many counts of this clonotype. The chain recombines TRBV20-1 with TRBJ2-3; tentatively, D is TRBD2 (6 bases). From germline, CDR1 is DFQATT and CDR2 SNEGSKA (reference sequence). The V end was cut by 6 bases, the J end by 6 bases, with 16 bases between. This CDR3 comprises 13 residues. The chain's CDR3 is CSAPRRGWDTQYF. The CDR3 coding sequence is TGCAGTGCGCCCCGGCGGGGATGGGATACGCAGTATTTT.

This clonotype was counted only a few times. Given a much more abundant clone one base away, this may be a read error. J is TRBJ2-4 and V is TRBV5-1; 9 bases are a match to TRBD1. The trim removed 0 bases at V and 10 bases at J, leaving 5 bases unmatched. CDR1 SGHRS and CDR2 YFSETQ come from the germline V gene. This CDR3 is built from 14 residues. The CDR3 loop is CASSLGQGVEIQYF. The CDR3 DNA reads as TGCGCCAGCAGCTTGGGACAGGGGGTAGAAATTCAGTACTTC.

This clonotype was observed many times. The chain employs TRBV5-1 and TRBJ2-5; possibly TRBD2 for D (5 bases). Germline V gene data show CDR1 as SGHRS and CDR2 as YFSETQ. Trimming shortened V by 8 bases and J by 5 bases, and 16 bases separated the two germline ends. This CDR3 has 13 amino acids. CDR3 amino acids: CARLRERRETQYF. The CDR3 nucleotides are TGCGCCAGGCTCCGGGAAAGGCGGGAGACCCAGTACTTC.

This sequence joins TRBV9 and TRBJ1-6; D not certain. Germline V gene lookup returns CDR1 SGDLS and CDR2 YYNGEE. This CDR3 region has 17 residues. V gave up 0 bases and J gave up 0 bases, with 10 bases separating them. Written as DNA, the CDR3 is TGTGCCAGCAGCGTAGAAGGCAGGAGCTCCTATAATTCACCCCTCCACTTT. Translating gives CASSVEGRSSYNSPLHF.

This clonotype has a handful of counts. V and J are TRBV12-2 and TRBJ2-5. TRBV12-2 is a recognized pseudogene. The length of the CDR3 is 16 residues. CDR3 coding DNA: TGTGCAAGTCGCTTACTCAAATTGGCAAAACAAGAGACCCAGTACTTC. Protein: CASRLLKLAKQETQYF.